This T cell receptor (beta chain) originates from a study of shared clonotypes between healthy human individuals. About the study: A couple of female and a few male donors aged 18 to 49 were enrolled. Study-wide points: Shared across a handful of donors were approximately 5% of the naive CD4 clonotypes. Estimated richness was generally greater in naive than memory subsets.

Regarding this clone: Its antigen remains unknown.

Looked up from germline, CDR1 is MNHEY and CDR2 is SMNVEV (reference sequence). The CDR3 has 15 residues. The V end was cut by 4 bases, the J end by 8 bases, with 18 bases between. Sequencing was performed with immunoSEQ multiplex PCR; in TCRdb, only in-frame clones are kept and a portion is missing. Of approximately 1.9 million clones in the sample, 80% to 95% are singletons; the top ten hold around 1.7%. Naive-designated CD8 cells lacked CD45RO, were positively enriched for CCR7, and omitted terminally differentiated effector memory CD45RA+ cells. The sequencing input was naive CD8+ T cells from PBMCs. This receptor was taken from a man aged 18 to 29 in good health. Some clones in this sample may be carry-over from other donors' samples. This chain connects TRBV27 to TRBJ1-3; D remains ambiguous. Here the CDR3 reads CASSSRGRGGDTIYF. CDR3 in DNA: TGTGCCAGCAGTTCACGCGGCCGAGGCGGGGACACCATATATTTT.